This TCR beta chain emerged from a study of cytomegalovirus exposure and HLA in healthy donors. Study-wide context: Approximately 83 million unique TCRs from HLA-typed donors were held in an early data release.

The CDR3 consists of 13 residues. Deletions cut 3 bases from V and 6 bases from J, with 9 bases between. Germline V gene data show CDR1 as SGHTA and CDR2 as FQGTGA. The PCR was carried out with 60 Vbeta primers and 13 Jbeta primers. Clones were read by immunoSEQ multiplex PCR, and TCRdb kept only the in-frame ones, dropping some. Of around 120,000 clones in the sample, 65% to 85% are singletons; the top ten hold less than 0.25%. Regarding the study as a whole: The listing of 150 to 200 TCR beta chains classed them as cytomegalovirus-associated. Per published accounts, TCR beta sequences correctly predicted the HLA-A and HLA-B alleles of most subjects.

This clone was counted between two and nine times. Its antigen remains unidentified. The source material was PBMCs. The chain combines TRBV7-3 with TRBJ2-1; D is unclear. The origin of this receptor is a man aged 50 to 59 in good health and CMV-seronegative. In DNA, the CDR3 is TGTGCCAGCAGCTTGTCCCCTTCCAATGAGCAGTTCTTC. Amino acids: CASSLSPSNEQFF.